This T cell receptor beta chain came from a study of technical replicates of blood from a few donors. Sequencing used immunoSEQ multiplex PCR; TCRdb keeps in-frame clones, though not all of them. The table records 65,000 to 90,000 clones, roughly 90% of them present only once. The CDR3 is 12 amino acids. Per the germline V gene, CDR1 is MNHNY and CDR2 is SVGAGI (reference sequence). V was cut by 7 bases and J by 5 bases, with 8 bases left in between. The receptor was isolated from a human donor in good health. Sequenced material: T cells isolated from PBMCs. The V call is TRBV6-6, the J call TRBJ1-4, with D unresolved. The CDR3 DNA is TGTGCCAGCACGGCGGGCAATGAAAAACTGTTTTTT. Encoded protein: CASTAGNEKLFF.